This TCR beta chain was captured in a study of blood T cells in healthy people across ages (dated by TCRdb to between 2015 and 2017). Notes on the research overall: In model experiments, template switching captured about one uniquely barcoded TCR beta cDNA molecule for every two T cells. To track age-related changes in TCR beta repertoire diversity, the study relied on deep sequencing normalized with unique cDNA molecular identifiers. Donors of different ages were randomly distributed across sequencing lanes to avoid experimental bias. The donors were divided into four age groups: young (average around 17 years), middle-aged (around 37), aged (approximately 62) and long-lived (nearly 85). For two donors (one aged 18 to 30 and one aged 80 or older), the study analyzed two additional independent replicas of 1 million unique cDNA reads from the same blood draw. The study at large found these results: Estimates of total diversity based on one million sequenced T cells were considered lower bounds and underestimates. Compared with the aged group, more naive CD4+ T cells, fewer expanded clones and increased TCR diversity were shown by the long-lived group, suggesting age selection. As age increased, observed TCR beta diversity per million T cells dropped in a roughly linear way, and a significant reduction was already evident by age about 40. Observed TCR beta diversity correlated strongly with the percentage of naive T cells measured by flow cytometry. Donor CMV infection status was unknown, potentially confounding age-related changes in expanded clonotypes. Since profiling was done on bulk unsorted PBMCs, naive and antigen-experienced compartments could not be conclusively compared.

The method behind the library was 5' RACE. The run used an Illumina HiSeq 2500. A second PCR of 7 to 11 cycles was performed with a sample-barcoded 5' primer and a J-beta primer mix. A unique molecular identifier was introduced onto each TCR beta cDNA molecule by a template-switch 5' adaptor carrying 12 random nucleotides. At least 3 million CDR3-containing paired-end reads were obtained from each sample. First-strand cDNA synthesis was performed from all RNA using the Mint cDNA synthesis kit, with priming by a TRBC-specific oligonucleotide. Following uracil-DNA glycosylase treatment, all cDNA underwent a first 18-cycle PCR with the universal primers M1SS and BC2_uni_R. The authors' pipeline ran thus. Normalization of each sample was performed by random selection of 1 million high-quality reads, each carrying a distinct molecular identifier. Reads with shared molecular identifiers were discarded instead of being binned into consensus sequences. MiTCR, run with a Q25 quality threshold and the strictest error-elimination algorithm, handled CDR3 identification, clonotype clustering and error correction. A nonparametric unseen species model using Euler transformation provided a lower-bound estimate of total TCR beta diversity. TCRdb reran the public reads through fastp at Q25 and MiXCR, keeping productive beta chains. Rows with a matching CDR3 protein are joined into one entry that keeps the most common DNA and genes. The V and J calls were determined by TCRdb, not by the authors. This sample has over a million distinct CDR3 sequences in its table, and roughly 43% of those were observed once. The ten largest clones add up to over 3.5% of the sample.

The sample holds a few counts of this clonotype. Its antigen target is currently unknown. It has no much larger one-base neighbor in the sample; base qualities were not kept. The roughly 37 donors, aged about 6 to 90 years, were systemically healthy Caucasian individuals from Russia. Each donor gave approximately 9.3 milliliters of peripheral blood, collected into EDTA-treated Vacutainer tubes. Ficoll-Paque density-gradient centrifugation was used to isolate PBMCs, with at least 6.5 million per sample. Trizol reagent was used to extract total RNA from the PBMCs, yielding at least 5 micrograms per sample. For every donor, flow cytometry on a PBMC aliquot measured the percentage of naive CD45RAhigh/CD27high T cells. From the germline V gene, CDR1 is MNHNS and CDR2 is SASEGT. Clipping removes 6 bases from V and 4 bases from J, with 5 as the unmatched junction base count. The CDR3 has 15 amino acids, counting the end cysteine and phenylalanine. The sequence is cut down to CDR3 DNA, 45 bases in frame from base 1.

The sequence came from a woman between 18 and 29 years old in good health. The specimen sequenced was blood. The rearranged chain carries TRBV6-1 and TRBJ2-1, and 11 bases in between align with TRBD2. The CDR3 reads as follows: CASRKGLAEYNEQFF. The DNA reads TGTGCCAGCAGGAAGGGACTAGCGGAGTACAATGAGCAGTTCTTC.